Detailed here is one T cell receptor (beta chain). This clone was observed a handful of times. The clone's antigen remains unknown. Per-base qualities were not stored, and no clone one base away is much larger. From each donor, a single peripheral blood sample of 100 to 150 mL on average was drawn into heparinised tubes. A BD FACSAria II and a panel including CD45RO, CCR7, CD25, CD127, CD95 and CD27 were used to sort naive, central memory, regulatory and stem cell-like memory CD4+ T cells. A purity above 95% was achieved for all sorted populations. PBMCs were isolated immediately by Lymphoprep density gradient centrifugation and stained directly without culture. So that batch effects would be minimized, each experiment stained and sorted samples in pairs, pairing one healthy donor with one patient. The data originate from a study of beta chain features in type 1 diabetes (dated by TCRdb to the late 2010s). Some background on the complete study: Mean age, gender distribution, total cell number and subset yield did not differ between patients and healthy donors. Across all samples, some 99 million sorted cells were examined, and cell number per subset correlated strongly with RNA yield. In the study, TCRB repertoires of sorted circulating CD4+ T cell subsets from recently diagnosed type 1 diabetes patients were compared with those of matched healthy donors. Whereas all 30 or so donors provided naive and central memory subsets, regulatory and stem cell-like memory subsets were isolated from just 8 patients and roughly 8 healthy donors.

The CDR3 has 15 amino acids, counting the end cysteine and phenylalanine. Just CDR3 DNA is preserved here, 45 bases in frame from base 1. At the junction V is shortened by 4 bases and J by 0 bases, with 12 bases in between. The germline V gene yields SGDLS for CDR1 and YYNGEE for CDR2. The investigation overall reported the following: Fewer insertions and more nucleotide deletions at VDJ recombination sites were observed in patients with type 1 diabetes, implying thymic rearrangement abnormalities. The naive, central memory and regulatory TCRB repertoires appeared to resemble one another more closely among patients than among healthy donors. Only small numbers of individuals were included in the HLA sub-analyses, which left unresolved whether HLA type had any influence on TCRB rearrangement. In all four CD4+ subsets, TCRB CDR3 length was moderately but significantly shorter in type 1 diabetes patients. Shorter templates might be favored by PCR, yet because patient and control samples were amplified and corrected together, any such skew would affect both groups equally. Because cDNA was sequenced instead of genomic DNA, highly expressing activated cells could be over-represented, though the groups showed no difference in activation or CD3 levels.

The High Capacity cDNA Reverse Transcription Kit was used to reverse transcribe all of the isolated RNA, meaning that expressed TCRB transcripts were what got sequenced. Naive, central memory and regulatory T cell samples underwent deep immunoSEQ sequencing, averaging roughly 3.5 million total reads per sample. After sorted cells were lysed in RLT buffer, RNA was extracted with DNase-treated RNeasy Micro or Mini kits, with the choice depending on cell number. To prevent cross-contamination, every cell subset was processed on its own, while patient and healthy donor samples were processed together. The immunoSEQ multiplex PCR was used to amplify TCRB sequences from cDNA, generating 87-bp fragments that spanned the CDR3 region. The amplicons were sequenced using the Illumina HiSeq platform. Per the authors' processing: Synthetic template baselines were used to correct PCR bias computationally, reads within Hamming distance 2 were collapsed together, and singletons that could not be merged were discarded. Reads were aligned against IMGT to assign V, D and J genes, CDR3 length and insertions or deletions at six rearrangement sites. Within each subset, clonotype counts were normalized to the number of sorted cells before true diversity and Gini coefficients were calculated with the tcR R package. Repertoire sharing was quantified using the overlap coefficient calculated on TCRB nucleotide sequences. As a proxy for the pre-selection repertoire, out-of-frame TCRB sequences from naive cells were analyzed. The source is immuneACCESS, and TCRdb retained only in-frame sequences with V and J called. Part of the clones is not carried over; for the studies checked, unresolved V genes explain less than half of this, and the remainder is unexplained. The V and J calls and the clone size are those of that table, but D and trimming were determined from the DNA. The table for this sample lists about 660,000 clones; 11% to 15% of them were counted only once. The top ten hold 0.035% to 0.045% of the sample.

The chain was built from TRBV9 and TRBJ2-3, with TRBD2 tentatively as D gene (7 bases match). Sequencing was carried out using naive CD4+ T cells from blood. The cell subset or site label, read with the paper, signifies: true naive CD4+ T cells. The source is a man younger than 30 with type 1 diabetes. CDR3 reads: CASSSRGASTDTQYF. Read as DNA, the sequence is TGTGCCAGCAGCTCTCGGGGGGCCAGCACAGATACGCAGTATTTT. Reference TRBV9 and TRBJ2-3 proteins supply the regions before and after the CDR3; the full variable domain is: DSGVTQTPKHLITATGQRVTLRCSPRSGDLSVYWYQQSLDQGLQFLIQYYNGEERAKGNILERFSAQQFPDLHSELNLSSLELGDSALYFCASSSRGASTDTQYFGPGTRLTVL.